The entry below describes one T cell receptor beta chain. The antigen is unknown. The sample is drawn from a study of shared clonotypes between healthy human individuals. General study results and limits: Researchers sampled only blood; tissue repertoires likely differ. Sequencing depth was expected to affect clonotype sharing among donors.

This table comes from immunoSEQ multiplex PCR, and its TCRdb copy is limited to in-frame clones, with some not included. This repertoire shows 2 million to 3 million clones, 93% found once; its top ten account for roughly 0.39%. Germline assignment: CDR1 SEHNR and CDR2 FQNEAQ (reference sequence). The junction had 6 bases not matched to a gene; V was cut back by 3 bases and J by 0 bases. The CDR3 covers 19 residues. The gene calls are TRBV7-9 and TRBJ2-3, with TRBD2 matching over 16 bases. Sample: naive CD4+ T cells from PBMCs. The subset is: CD45RA+ positively selected. The source of this sequence is a man in his late teens or twenties in good health. Some clones in this sample may be carry-over from other donors' samples. CDR3 amino acids: CASSFGTSGRAFSTDTQYF. DNA of the CDR3: TGTGCCAGCAGCTTCGGGACTAGCGGGAGGGCCTTTAGCACAGATACGCAGTATTTT.